The following is a TCR beta chain sequence with its context. These data come from a study of CD8 T cells in Susac syndrome. CDR1 is SNHLY and CDR2 is FYNNEI in the germline V gene. The CDR3 is made up of 11 amino acids. The V gene lost 6 bases and the J gene lost 0 bases, with 2 bases spanning the gap. The RNA input was roughly 0.45 to 1 ug, and it was reverse transcribed with random hexamers. One entry per CDR3 protein results from TCRdb running MiXCR on the immunoSEQ multiplex PCR reads. The sample includes over 300,000 distinct CDR3 sequences, about 92% of them seen just once. The sequence was collected from a human donor with multiple sclerosis. The chain links TRBV2 to TRBJ1-1; no firm D call. Sequences were obtained from CD4+ T cells from PBMCs. CDR3 nucleotide sequence: TGTGCCAGCAGGATGAACACTGAAGCTTTCTTT. Its translation is CASRMNTEAFF.